Presented here are 23 T cell receptor beta chains from one specimen sequenced in a study of T cell changes during pregnancy in multiple sclerosis. Data came from immunoSEQ multiplex PCR; TCRdb stores just in-frame clones and leaves some out. The data show about 70,000 clones, around nine tenths seen once. This material consisted of CD4+ T cells from peripheral blood mononuclear cells, taken after pregnancy. These receptors came from a female donor with multiple sclerosis, enrolled in a pregnancy study.

The chain employs TRBV5-6 and TRBJ1-3, with D maybe TRBD1 (5 bases). The germline CDR1 and CDR2 sequences are SGHDT and YYEEEE. The V end lost 4 bases, the J end lost 2 bases, and 13 bases lay between the germline ends. There are 15 residues in the CDR3. CDR3 loop: CASSRVGRTGNTIYF. The CDR3 DNA follows: TGTGCCAGCAGCCGGGTGGGGCGAACTGGAAACACCATATATTTT. The variable domain in full, with the rest retrieved from reference TRBV5-6 and TRBJ1-3, is DAGVTQSPTHLIKTRGQQVTLRCSPKSGHDTVSWYQQALGQGPQFIFQYYEEEERQRGNFPDRFSGHQFPNYSSELNVNALLLGDSALYLCASSRVGRTGNTIYFGEGSWLTVV.

The chain combines TRBV19 with TRBJ2-5; TRBD1 agrees at 11 bases. The CDR3 has 13 residues. The J segment lost 5 bases and the V segment lost 7 bases, leaving 3 bases of the junction unmatched. Looked up from germline, CDR1 is LNHDA and CDR2 is SQIVND (reference sequence). The CDR3 DNA reads as TGTGCCAGTAAGGACAGGGGGCGGGAGACCCAGTACTTC. Its protein is CASKDRGRETQYF.

This rearrangement joins TRBV30 to TRBJ1-5; maybe TRBD1 (6 bases). Germline-derived CDR1 and CDR2 are GTSNPN and SVGIG (reference sequence). This CDR3 region has 13 residues. The germline V and J ends were trimmed by 0 bases and 10 bases, with 13 bases remaining between them. The CDR3 DNA sequence: TGTGCCTGGAGTGTAAACCAGGGGAATCCCCAGCATTTT. Protein: CAWSVNQGNPQHF.

Of note for this clone: Other nucleotide sequences from this sample produce the same CDR3. This chain joins TRBV5-1 and TRBJ1-5, with 8 bases fitting TRBD1. V gave up 3 bases and J gave up 4 bases; unmatched junction bases: 3. Germline values: CDR1 SGHRS, CDR2 YFSETQ. This CDR3 has 14 amino acids. CDR3 in DNA: TGCGCCAGCAGCTCGGGGACAGGTAATCAGCCCCAGCATTTT. Translating it yields CASSSGTGNQPQHF.

The chain recombines TRBV9 with TRBJ2-1, with TRBD2 matching 7 bases. The germline gives CDR1 SGDLS, CDR2 YYNGEE. V dropped 1 base and J dropped 2; count of bases not matched to a gene: 3. The CDR3 totals 15 residues. In DNA, the CDR3 is TGTGCCAGCAGCGTATTGGCGGGAGCCTACAATGAGCAGTTCTTC. It encodes CASSVLAGAYNEQFF.

This chain joins TRBV9 and TRBJ1-2, with a possible D match to TRBD1 (6 bases). The CDR3 has 16 residues. V was shortened by 3 bases and J by 2 bases, with 17 bases between the two germline ends. Germline CDR1 SGDLS, CDR2 YYNGEE. CDR3 loop: CASSGGGPGQNYGYTF. CDR3 nucleotide sequence: TGTGCCAGCAGCGGAGGAGGTCCCGGACAGAACTATGGCTACACCTTC.

This clone has a handful of counts. The V and J genes are TRBV30 and TRBJ2-7, with TRBD2 matching 11 bases. CDR3 length equals 14 residues. Germline CDR1 is GTSNPN and CDR2 is SVGIG (reference sequence). J lost 4 bases, V lost 4 bases, and 6 bases had no gene match. Here the CDR3 DNA reads TGTGCCTGGACCCCGGGACTAGCGGTTTACGAGCAGTACTTC. This gives the protein CAWTPGLAVYEQYF.

The chain carries TRBV12-5 and TRBJ2-4, with TRBD2 matching 7 bases. This CDR3 comprises 16 residues. Unmatched junction bases numbered 12, after V lost 8 bases and J lost 2 bases. CDR1 LGHNT and CDR2 FRNRAP come from the germline V gene. CDR3 protein: CASSLRGSGPKNIQYF. The CDR3 DNA reads as TGTGCTAGTTCTCTCCGCGGTAGCGGGCCCAAAAACATTCAGTACTTC.

This sequence joins TRBV19 and TRBJ2-6, with D uncertain. Between the trimmed V and J ends, which lost 3 bases and 2 bases, there was a span of 8 bases. CDR3 length: 15 amino acids. The germline V gene encodes CDR1 LNHDA and CDR2 SQIVND (reference sequence). CDR3: CASSIETTGANVLTF. DNA of the CDR3: TGTGCCAGTAGTATCGAAACTACTGGGGCCAACGTCCTGACTTTC. Full variable domain (remainder filled in from reference TRBV19 and TRBJ2-6): DGGITQSPKYLFRKEGQNVTLSCEQNLNHDAMYWYRQDPGQGLRLIYYSQIVNDFQKGDIAEGYSVSREKKESFPLTVTSAQKNPTAFYLCASSIETTGANVLTFGAGSRLTVL.

The genes are TRBV2 and TRBJ1-5; 10 bases line up with TRBD1. The CDR3 length is 14 residues. The junction had 6 bases not matched to a gene; V was cut back by 6 bases and J by 7 bases. CDR1 is SNHLY and CDR2 is FYNNEI in the germline V gene. CDR3 coding DNA: TGTGCCAGCAGACCGACAGGGGGCGAGCAGCCCCAGCATTTT. Amino acid sequence: CASRPTGGEQPQHF.

This clone was counted at least ten times. The chain uses TRBV5-5 and TRBJ1-1; 7 bases align to TRBD1. J was trimmed by 11 bases and V by 0 bases; bases with no gene match: 13. The germline V gene encodes CDR1 SGHKS and CDR2 YYEKEE (reference sequence). There are 15 residues in the CDR3. The CDR3: CASSLGGDSSRRAFF. The CDR3 DNA sequence: TGTGCCAGCAGCTTGGGGGGGGACAGCTCACGAAGGGCTTTCTTT.

The CDR3 loop reads CASKRKLAGTYEQYF. The CDR3 DNA follows: TGTGCCAGCAAGAGGAAGCTAGCGGGAACTTACGAGCAGTACTTC. This chain links TRBV6-5 with TRBJ2-7; 9 bases align to TRBD2. J was trimmed by 4 bases and V by 7 bases; bases with no gene match: 11. Germline CDR1 reads MNHEY; CDR2 reads SVGAGI. CDR3 length equals 15 residues.

This sequence joins TRBV28 and TRBJ2-7, with 11 bases matching TRBD2. This CDR3 spans 15 amino acids. The V and J ends lost 5 bases and 1 base, in that order; junction bases with no gene match: 4. CDR1 and CDR2 (germline): MDHEN, SYDVKM. CDR3 protein: CASSPRLAGSYEQYF. The CDR3 DNA follows: TGTGCCAGCAGTCCACGACTAGCGGGATCCTACGAGCAGTACTTC.

V and J are TRBV6-5 and TRBJ1-5; 7 nucleotides agree with TRBD1. The V gene end was trimmed by 6 bases and the J gene end by 2 bases; junction bases not matched to a gene: 4. This CDR3 has 14 amino acids. CDR1 and CDR2 (germline): MNHEY, SVGAGI. The chain's CDR3 is CASSRDSGNQPQHF. Here the CDR3 DNA reads TGTGCCAGCAGCAGGGACAGCGGCAATCAGCCCCAGCATTTT.

This clone is a singleton in its sample. The V and J genes are TRBV9 and TRBJ2-7, with 7 bases that match TRBD1. The germline CDR1 and CDR2 sequences are SGDLS and YYNGEE. CDR3 length equals 15 residues. The J segment lost 6 bases and the V segment lost 4 bases, leaving 13 bases of the junction unmatched. CDR3 coding DNA: TGTGCCAGCAGCCACTATGCGACAGGGACCGCCGAGCAGTACTTC. Translating gives CASSHYATGTAEQYF.

V gene TRBV12-5 combines with J gene TRBJ2-4; possible D gene TRBD2, 6 bases. CDR3 length equals 13 residues. Germline CDR1 LGHNT, CDR2 FRNRAP. The V and J ends lost 9 bases and 0 bases respectively, with 9 bases between them. The CDR3 is CARSGGAKNIQYF. The CDR3, as DNA: TGTGCTAGGTCCGGGGGAGCCAAAAACATTCAGTACTTC.

The rearrangement uses TRBV30 and TRBJ2-5, with a tentative D call TRBD2 (6 bases). The J call may be incorrect, as the DNA end agrees better with TRBJ2-7. The germline V gene encodes CDR1 GTSNPN and CDR2 SVGIG (reference sequence). The CDR3 is 12 amino acids. CDR3 nucleotides: TGTGCCTGGGGGGAGGACCCCTACGAGCAGTACTTC. This codes for CAWGEDPYEQYF.

This chain joins TRBV6-5 and TRBJ2-7; 11 nucleotides match TRBD2. Trimming removed 4 bases from V and 3 bases from J; junction bases left unmatched: 5. The CDR3 runs 15 residues. Germline CDR1 reads MNHEY; CDR2 reads SVGAGI. CDR3 in DNA: TGTGCCAGCAGTTCCCCTAGCGGGAGGAGCTACGAGCAGTACTTC. As protein: CASSSPSGRSYEQYF.

The V and J genes are TRBV2 and TRBJ2-7; 8 positions match TRBD2. The CDR3 runs to 15 residues. The V segment lost 2 bases and the J segment 5 bases; nucleotides outside the gene matches: 8. Germline lookup yields CDR1 SNHLY and CDR2 FYNNEI. This CDR3 reads CASSEPRGGVHEQYF. The CDR3, as DNA: TGTGCCAGCAGTGAACCCCGGGGGGGGGTCCACGAGCAGTACTTC.

This sequence joins TRBV21-1 and TRBJ2-3; the table assigns TRBD2, which was not confirmed against the DNA. TRBV21-1 counts as a pseudogene. The CDR3 totals 18 residues. CDR3 DNA sequence: TGTGCCAGCAGCAAAGCAGGTCGGGCGGGAGGGGGCACAGATACGCAGTATTTT. Its translation is CASSKAGRAGGGTDTQYF.

V usage is TRBV13 and J usage is TRBJ2-5, with 10 bases fitting TRBD1. The CDR3 consists of 15 residues. Trimming at V came to 4 bases and at J to 5 bases, leaving 7 bases not matched to a gene. CDR1 is PRHDT and CDR2 is FYEKMQ in the germline V gene (reference sequence). The DNA for the CDR3 is TGTGCCAGCAGCTCGACAGGGGGCGGGAGGGAGACCCAGTACTTC. Amino acids: CASSSTGGGRETQYF. The entire variable domain, with the rest obtained from reference TRBV13 and TRBJ2-5, is as follows: AAGVIQSPRHLIKEKRETATLKCYPIPRHDTVYWYQQGPGQDPQFLISFYEKMQSDKGSIPDRFSAQQFSDYHSELNMSSLELGDSALYFCASSSTGGGRETQYFGPGTRLLVL.

In this sample, this clone turned up many times. The CDR3 sequence is CAWSVKVGLGNTIYF. The CDR3 DNA is TGTGCCTGGAGTGTGAAGGTGGGGCTCGGAAACACCATATATTTT. The chain couples TRBV30 to TRBJ1-3; the D gene is possibly TRBD1 (5 bases). Trimming removed 0 bases from V and 4 bases from J, with 13 bases in between. The CDR3 sequence is 15 residues long. Germline V lookup: CDR1 GTSNPN, CDR2 SVGIG (reference sequence).

The chain links TRBV5-4 to TRBJ2-1, with 8 positions matching TRBD2. Germline lookup yields CDR1 SGHNT and CDR2 YYREEE (reference sequence). Losses at the gene ends were 4 bases for V and 0 bases for J; bases not matched to a gene: 6. The CDR3 loop spans 16 amino acids. CDR3 amino acids: CASSPSSGISYNEQFF. CDR3 in DNA: TGTGCCAGCAGCCCAAGTAGCGGGATCTCCTACAATGAGCAGTTCTTC.